This TCR beta chain was captured by sequencing in a study of shared clonotypes between healthy human individuals. On the study more broadly: Donors had three CD4 naive, three CD4 memory, two CD8 naive and one CD8 memory plate apiece.

Germline V gene lookup returns CDR1 SGHTA and CDR2 FQGNSA. Trimming stripped 1 base from V and 4 bases from J, with 10 bases between. The CDR3 spans 15 residues. The table came from immunoSEQ multiplex PCR; TCRdb's copy has only in-frame clones and leaves some out. The table has a few million clones, around 90% seen once. The clonotype comes from a man aged 18-30 years in good health. Some clones in this sample may be carry-over from other donors' samples. V and J are TRBV7-2 and TRBJ1-4, with D unresolved. Sequenced input: naive CD4+ T cells from PBMCs. Subset indicated: CD45RA+ positively selected. CDR3 bases: TGTGCCAGCAGCTTAGTTCCCGGTCATAATGAAAAACTGTTTTTT. Translating gives CASSLVPGHNEKLFF.